The 30 T cell receptor beta chains below were found in one sample sequenced in a study of T cells in Graves' hyperthyroidism and ophthalmopathy. RNA transcripts provided the source from which TCR beta CDR3 regions were amplified. Using the HTBI primer set, a first-round RT-PCR was run on the TCR CDR3. MiXCR was run by TCRdb on the multiplex PCR reads, yielding one entry per CDR3 protein. The sample records about 200,000 distinct CDR3 sequences, about 17% being singletons. Material for sequencing was blood. These TCRs come from a man aged 35 to 55 with Graves' hyperthyroidism.

The chain couples TRBV5-1 to TRBJ1-1; tentatively, D is TRBD1 (6 bases). Deletions cut 4 bases from V and 2 bases from J, with 18 bases between. The V gene's germline CDR1 is SGHRS and CDR2 YFSETQ. This CDR3 comprises 16 residues. The CDR3 loop is CASSPAGARRNTEAFF. CDR3 bases: TGCGCCAGCAGCCCCGCAGGGGCGCGGAGAAACACTGAAGCTTTCTTT.

This clonotype was picked up many times. This chain links TRBV9 with TRBJ2-3; 8 bases match TRBD2. Germline loops: CDR1 SGDLS, CDR2 YYNGEE. With V trimmed by 0 bases and J by 4 bases, 4 bases remained unmatched. The CDR3 has 15 amino acids. CDR3 sequence: CASSVGLASADTQYF. The CDR3 DNA sequence: TGTGCCAGCAGCGTAGGACTAGCGAGTGCAGATACGCAGTATTTT.

A word on this clonotype: This may arise from a read error, as a much more abundant clone is one base away. The rearrangement links TRBV7-8 to TRBJ1-5; unclear D gene. Germline CDR1 and CDR2: SGHVS and FQNEAQ. The CDR3 covers 15 residues. CDR3 protein: CASSLAGIGNPPQHF. In DNA, the CDR3 is TGTGCCAGCAGCTTAGCGGGGATCGGCAATCCGCCCCAGCATTTT.

This clonotype was observed at least ten times. J is TRBJ2-1 and V is TRBV5-1; the D gene is possibly TRBD2 (6 bases). Per the germline V gene, CDR1 is SGHRS and CDR2 is YFSETQ. The CDR3 has 14 residues. V was shortened by 4 bases and J by 6 bases, with 14 bases between the two germline ends. CDR3 residues: CASSTGTGVNEQFF. The CDR3 DNA reads as TGCGCCAGCAGCACCGGGACGGGGGTCAATGAGCAGTTCTTC.

This clonotype was observed at least ten times. This sequence joins TRBV6-2 or TRBV6-3 and TRBJ1-2, with 8 bases aligning to TRBD1. V dropped 7 bases and J dropped 2; count of bases not matched to a gene: 9. This CDR3 is 15 amino acids long. The germline V gene encodes CDR1 MNHEY and CDR2 SVGEGT. CDR3 sequence reads: CASTDPTGGNYGYTF. The CDR3 nucleotides read TGTGCCAGCACCGACCCCACAGGGGGGAACTATGGCTACACCTTC.

The rearrangement joins TRBV2 to TRBJ2-3, with 11 positions matching TRBD2. The CDR3 is 17 amino acids. V shed 8 bases, J shed 0 bases, and the junction held 10 bases outside the gene matches. In germline, CDR1 is SNHLY, CDR2 FYNNEI. The CDR3 loop reads CASGRGASGGSTDTQYF. The CDR3 DNA follows: TGTGCCAGCGGAAGAGGGGCTAGCGGGGGGAGCACAGATACGCAGTATTTT.

This clonotype was seen many times. The J gene is TRBJ2-6, the V gene TRBV30, with D unresolved. Trimming removed 1 base from V and 2 bases from J, with 9 bases in between. Germline V gene lookup returns CDR1 GTSNPN and CDR2 SVGIG (reference sequence). CDR3 length: 15 residues. CDR3 sequence reads: CAWSGIGTGANVLTF. CDR3 in DNA: TGTGCCTGGAGTGGAATAGGAACTGGGGCCAACGTCCTGACTTTC.

This clonotype was seen repeatedly, ten times or more. The genes are TRBV28 and TRBJ2-3; possible D gene TRBD2, 5 bases. Looked up from germline, CDR1 is MDHEN and CDR2 is SYDVKM. Trimming removed 7 bases from V and 4 bases from J, with 15 bases in between. The length of the CDR3 is 14 residues. As DNA, the CDR3 is TGTGCCAGCATGGTGCCGGGAAGAGCAGATACGCAGTATTTT. This translates into CASMVPGRADTQYF.

Many counts were recorded for this clonotype. The V and J genes are TRBV12-3 or TRBV12-4 and TRBJ2-3; unclear D gene. The V end lost 1 base, the J end lost 5 bases, and 4 bases lay between the germline ends. This CDR3 has 12 residues. The DNA of the CDR3 is TGTGCCAGCAGTTTAGGGGTAGATACGCAGTATTTT. This translates into CASSLGVDTQYF.

This clonotype was recorded at least ten times. The chain carries TRBV29-1 and TRBJ2-7; 10 positions agree with TRBD1. The CDR3 contains 12 residues. The trim removed 5 bases at V and 5 bases at J, leaving 3 bases unmatched. Germline lookup yields CDR1 SQVTM and CDR2 ANQGSEA. CDR3 protein: CSVHGTGDEQYF. CDR3 coding DNA: TGCAGCGTTCACGGGACAGGGGACGAGCAGTACTTC.

In its sample, this clonotype was seen many times. V is TRBV5-8 and J is TRBJ2-3; TRBD2 matches 8 bases. Germline V gives CDR1 SGHTS, CDR2 YDEGEE. Unmatched junction bases numbered 10, after V lost 9 bases and J lost 1 base. This CDR3 contains 15 residues. The CDR3 nucleotides read TGTGCCACCGCAGGCGGGGGGCGCGGCACAGATACGCAGTATTTT. Translation: CATAGGGRGTDTQYF.

This clonotype was observed a few times. V gene TRBV4-1 combines with J gene TRBJ1-5, with unresolved D. V was clipped by 1 base and J by 7 bases, with 14 bases between them. The CDR3 has 15 residues. Per germline, CDR1 MGHRA and CDR2 YSYEKL. CDR3 sequence reads: CASSQGVGGRQPQHF. DNA for the CDR3: TGCGCCAGCAGCCAAGGGGTTGGCGGCCGGCAGCCCCAGCATTTT.

The table lists this clonotype with a few counts. V gene TRBV11-2 combines with J gene TRBJ2-5, with D possibly TRBD2 on 7 matching bases. The CDR3 totals 15 residues. Trimming took 6 bases from V and 3 from J, leaving 17 bases between them. The germline CDR1 and CDR2 sequences are SGHAT and FQNNGV. CDR3: CASSSLGGLEETQYF. Written as DNA, the CDR3 is TGTGCCAGCAGTTCCCTGGGGGGGCTAGAAGAGACCCAGTACTTC. The whole variable domain, filled in from reference TRBV11-2 and TRBJ2-5, reads EAGVAQSPRYKIIEKRQSVAFWCNPISGHATLYWYQQILGQGPKLLIQFQNNGVVDDSQLPKDRFSAERLKGVDSTLKIQPAKLEDSAVYLCASSSLGGLEETQYFGPGTRLLVL.

The chain links TRBV5-4 to TRBJ2-3; D is possibly TRBD1 (5 bases). V was clipped by 0 bases and J by 4 bases, with 12 bases between them. CDR3 length: 15 residues. Germline assignment: CDR1 SGHNT and CDR2 YYREEE (reference sequence). The CDR3 DNA reads as TGTGCCAGCAGCTTGGACCGATGGGGCGCAGATACGCAGTATTTT. It translates to CASSLDRWGADTQYF.

V and J are TRBV9 and TRBJ2-3, with a tentative D call TRBD1 (6 bases). The CDR3 sequence is 15 residues long. V lost 0 bases to trimming and J lost 1 base, with 9 bases between them. From germline, CDR1 is SGDLS and CDR2 YYNGEE. The CDR3 is CASSVVAGGTDTQYF. Here the CDR3 DNA reads TGTGCCAGCAGCGTAGTGGCAGGGGGCACAGATACGCAGTATTTT.

The sample holds many counts of this clonotype. A read error is possible here, since a much larger clone lies one base away. The genes are TRBV7-9 and TRBJ2-3; a weak D match, TRBD2 (6 bases). This CDR3 comprises 12 residues. CDR1 is SEHNR and CDR2 is FQNEAQ in the germline V gene (reference sequence). The V and J ends lost 3 bases and 5 bases respectively, with 6 bases between them. CDR3 DNA: TGTGCCAGCAGCTTCGGGGGAGATACGCAGTATTTT. Translation gives CASSFGGDTQYF.

This clonotype has a count of ten or more. The chain joins TRBV3-1 to TRBJ2-5; 7 bases line up with TRBD2. The ends lost 4 bases at V and 2 bases at J; junction bases unmatched: 7. The CDR3 spans 15 residues. Germline CDR1 LGHDT, CDR2 YNNKEL (reference sequence). This chain's CDR3 is CASSPAGGGQETQYF. The CDR3, as DNA: TGTGCCAGCAGCCCCGCTGGCGGGGGACAAGAGACCCAGTACTTC.

This clonotype has at least ten counts. The chain carries TRBV3-1 and TRBJ2-1; TRBD1 agrees at 7 bases. Trimming removed 0 bases from V and 15 bases from J; junction bases left unmatched: 11. This CDR3 comprises 14 residues. The germline V gene encodes CDR1 LGHDT and CDR2 YNNKEL (reference sequence). The CDR3 sequence: CASSQDIDRESRFF. As DNA, the CDR3 is TGTGCCAGCAGCCAAGATATCGACAGGGAGTCGCGGTTCTTC.

This clonotype has at least ten counts. The chain uses TRBV10-3 and TRBJ1-1, with unresolved D. The CDR3 is 13 amino acids. Trimming removed 6 bases from V and 0 bases from J, with 8 bases in between. Per germline, CDR1 ENHRY and CDR2 SYGVKD. The CDR3, as DNA: TGTGCCATCAGGGCAGACATGAACACTGAAGCTTTCTTT. Its protein is CAIRADMNTEAFF.

Only a few counts were recorded for this clonotype. This chain joins TRBV27 and TRBJ2-3, with 10 bases lining up with TRBD1. The V gene's germline CDR1 is MNHEY and CDR2 SMNVEV (reference sequence). J was trimmed by 4 bases and V by 4 bases; bases with no gene match: 8. This CDR3 region has 16 residues. The CDR3 sequence is CASSSKTGGTADTQYF. As DNA, the CDR3 is TGTGCCAGCAGTTCGAAGACAGGGGGCACCGCAGATACGCAGTATTTT.

This clonotype was seen repeatedly, ten times or more. The rearrangement uses TRBV28 and TRBJ2-7; D uncertain. Germline values: CDR1 MDHEN, CDR2 SYDVKM. The CDR3 extends over 11 amino acids. Trimming shortened V by 3 bases and J by 4 bases, and 4 bases separated the two germline ends. The DNA for the CDR3 is TGTGCCAGCAGTTTGGAGTACGAGCAGTACTTC. This translates into CASSLEYEQYF.

A few counts support this clonotype. The V and J genes are TRBV11-2 and TRBJ2-6, with a tentative D call TRBD1 (6 bases). Trimming pared 10 bases from V and 0 bases from J, leaving 22 bases between. Germline assignment: CDR1 SGHAT and CDR2 FQNNGV. This CDR3 spans 18 amino acids. The CDR3 DNA is TGTGCCACACGGGGTCTATCGACAGGTTCCTCTGGGGCCAACGTCCTGACTTTC. It codes for CATRGLSTGSSGANVLTF.

Many counts were recorded for this clonotype. The chain combines TRBV5-1 with TRBJ2-1; D unresolved. The CDR3 is made up of 16 amino acids. Trimming shortened V by 0 bases and J by 4 bases, and 14 bases separated the two germline ends. From germline, CDR1 is SGHRS and CDR2 YFSETQ. The CDR3 region is CASSLGGILEYNEQFF. CDR3 coding DNA: TGCGCCAGCAGCTTGGGGGGAATCTTAGAATACAATGAGCAGTTCTTC.

This clonotype was found many times. Here the CDR3 reads CASSPPGQGTYEQYF. The CDR3 coding sequence is TGTGCCAGCTCACCACCGGGACAGGGGACCTACGAGCAGTACTTC. The chain is built from TRBV18 and TRBJ2-7, with 10 bases matching TRBD1. V was pared by 0 bases and J by 2 bases, with 1 base of the junction left unmatched. The CDR3 is made up of 15 amino acids. In germline, CDR1 is KGHSH, CDR2 LQKENI.

This clonotype showed up just once. The J gene is TRBJ2-7, the V gene TRBV12-3 or TRBV12-4, with 9 nucleotides matching TRBD1. Unmatched junction bases numbered 6, after V lost 7 bases and J lost 2 bases. This CDR3 has 14 residues. CDR3 sequence: CASTGDREAYEQYF. CDR3 DNA sequence: TGTGCCAGCACCGGGGACAGGGAAGCCTACGAGCAGTACTTC.

Note on this clonotype: The junction does not match germline at one end; this may be a read error. CDR3 protein: CANSWSAGAYNEQFF. DNA of the CDR3: TGTGCCAACAGTTGGTCAGCTGGGGCCTACAATGAGCAGTTCTTC. The rearrangement links TRBV6-2 or TRBV6-3 to TRBJ2-1; no firm D call. Germline CDR1 is MNHEY and CDR2 is SVGEGT. The CDR3 totals 15 residues.

There are many counts of this clonotype. The chain is built from TRBV9 and TRBJ1-5; possibly TRBD1 for D (6 bases). Germline V gene sequence: CDR1 SGDLS, CDR2 YYNGEE. V dropped 0 bases and J dropped 2 bases, with 9 bases sitting between them. The CDR3 loop spans 15 amino acids. CDR3 nucleotides: TGTGCCAGCAGCGTAGGGGCAGGGGGCAATCAGCCCCAGCATTTT. It translates to CASSVGAGGNQPQHF.

This clonotype came up many times. The chain is built from TRBV28 and TRBJ2-7; D may be TRBD2 (5 bases). Germline V gives CDR1 MDHEN, CDR2 SYDVKM. This CDR3 is built from 14 residues. The V end lost 5 bases, the J end lost 5 bases, and 16 bases lay between the germline ends. This chain's CDR3 is CASSLRRPTDEQYF. DNA for the CDR3: TGTGCCAGCAGTCTTAGGAGGCCTACGGACGAGCAGTACTTC.

The V gene is TRBV30, the J gene TRBJ1-6, with D tentatively TRBD1 (6 bases). This CDR3 has 16 residues. Germline CDR1 GTSNPN, CDR2 SVGIG (reference sequence). V lost 3 bases to trimming and J lost 11 bases, with 23 bases between them. CDR3 DNA: TGTGCCTGGAGAAGACCGCCGGACAGCTTGGGTCCACCCCTCCACTTT. Amino acids: CAWRRPPDSLGPPLHF.

This clonotype showed up many times. This chain connects TRBV28 to TRBJ2-5; D perhaps matches TRBD2 (6 bases). The length of the CDR3 is 14 residues. Per the germline V gene, CDR1 is MDHEN and CDR2 is SYDVKM. The V gene lost 7 bases and the J gene lost 5 bases, with 17 bases spanning the gap. Here the CDR3 DNA reads TGTGCCAGCATGAGCCCCGGGACTGTGGAGACCCAGTACTTC. Translation: CASMSPGTVETQYF.